A selection of T cell receptor beta chains follows, all from one sample in a study of response to subunit inactivated influenza vaccine. MiXCR, run by TCRdb on the RT-PCR reads, gives a single entry per CDR3 protein. The repertoire has hundreds of thousands of distinct CDR3 sequences, around 14% of them found once; the top ten carry around a tenth. The sequenced sample was PBMCs from blood, obtained approximately 13 days after vaccination. All receptors come from a man aged 45-60 years who received an inactivated influenza vaccine. The CDR3 runs from the conserved cysteine through the conserved F or W. Each record gives: J gene, V gene, CDR3 protein.

TRBJ1-1 | TRBV20-1 | CSATAGHSNTEAFF
TRBJ1-5 | TRBV12-3/TRBV12-4 | CASTMGGQPQHF
TRBJ1-6 | TRBV14 | CASSPRQGKSPLHF
TRBJ2-1 | TRBV20-1 | CSASDLRTPGSYNEQFF
TRBJ2-1 | TRBV5-1 | CASREVGGNEQFF
TRBJ2-7 | TRBV20-1 | CSARDTDRPIKQYF
TRBJ2-4 | TRBV10-3 | CAISERYEPQYF
TRBJ2-1 | TRBV5-6 | CASTRGASGYNEQFF
TRBJ1-4 | TRBV2 | CASSRQGPNEKLFF
TRBJ1-6 | TRBV7-2 | CASSLETASNSPLHF
TRBJ1-4 | TRBV11-2 | CASSLYATGGGLGEKLFF
TRBJ2-4 | TRBV7-2 | CASSSPKGILAKNIQYF
TRBJ1-1 | TRBV6-5 | CASSYSVSANTEAFF
TRBJ2-5 | TRBV29-1 | CSVEGLGVQETQYF
TRBJ2-7 | TRBV6-1 | CASSLRQGILEQYF
TRBJ2-2 | TRBV7-8 | CASSARTGANTGELFF
TRBJ2-1 | TRBV24-1 | CATSDFGPGGYNEQFF
TRBJ2-1 | TRBV20-1 | CSAPEFGYNEQFF
TRBJ2-6 | TRBV19 | CASSSGDSGANVLTF
TRBJ2-7 | TRBV7-8 | CASSNGPNSYEHYF
TRBJ2-1 | TRBV11-2 | CASSPRPEANEQFF
TRBJ1-6 | TRBV10-3 | CAISEVAGVNSPLHF
TRBJ1-5 | TRBV7-2 | CASSDGTGGNQPQHF
TRBJ2-3 | TRBV24-1 | CATSETGLAFTDTQYF
TRBJ2-7 | TRBV28 | CASSLLQADYEQYF